This T cell receptor beta chain is drawn from a study of somatic mutations in cytotoxic T cells in rheumatoid arthritis (dated by TCRdb to 2016 to 2017). Background for the entire study: Some V beta antibody-stained T-cell populations were flow-sorted on a FACSAria II or Sony SH800 at nearly 100% purity, and sorted V beta1+ cells also underwent TCRB sequencing. To characterize clonality, the study used TCRB deep sequencing while asking whether somatic mutations are carried by expanded CD8+ T-cell clones in newly diagnosed, untreated rheumatoid arthritis. TCRB deep sequencing was performed for approximately 60 rheumatoid arthritis patients and around 20 healthy controls. Patients and controls did not essentially differ in median age, which was nearly identical between the groups.

This clone was counted a single time. Its antigen is unknown. Within one base of it there is no much larger clone, and no base qualities were kept. What the authors observed across the whole study: It was unknown which antigens the expanded CD8+ clones targeted, and their absence from virus-specific databases did not exclude viral specificity. CD8+ clonality increased with age in patients (Spearman r of about 0.45) but not in healthy controls. In about an eighth of the roughly 65 patients, more than 20% of CD8+ cells belonged to the largest CD8+ clone, while several identical CD8+ TCRB sequences were shared between blood and synovial fluid. The slight underrepresentation of TRBV07 in patients was not corrected for multiple comparisons. There was no significant difference in CD8+ T-cell clonality between rheumatoid arthritis patients and age-matched healthy controls.

TCRB CDR3 sequencing used the immunoSEQ assay on genomic DNA. The authors' analysis ran thus. Analyses were restricted to productive TCRB rearrangements. A clone was defined by a unique TCRB CDR3 sequence, and clonality was computed as a productive clonality index based on Shannon entropy. Repertoire overlap between two samples was calculated from the template counts of each clone relative to total templates per sample. V-gene usage from TCRB sequencing and V-gene usage measured by flow cytometry were correlated (Spearman r of about 0.62). This immuneACCESS table, as held by TCRdb, lists in-frame sequences with V and J called but not all clones. Of the missing ones, under half trace to an unresolved V gene in checked studies; the others have no known cause. From that table come the V and J calls and clone size; the DNA was used to work out D and trimming. Present in this sample are about 10,000 clones, more than 65% of which were seen just once. In total, the top ten clones hold more than 30% of the sample.

V is pruned by 6 bases and J by 7 bases, leaving 15 bases of the junction without a gene match. The CDR3 has 16 amino acids, counting the end cysteine and phenylalanine. The sequence is cut down to CDR3 DNA, 48 bases in frame from base 1. The CDR1 and CDR2 encoded by the germline V gene are MDHEN and SYDVKM. Buffy coats from approximately 20 blood donors served as healthy controls, a group that was 45% to 70% female with a median age of 56 years (range roughly 20-70). On an AutoMACS, CD4+ and CD8+ cells were isolated via positive magnetic bead selection, and their purity was verified by flow cytometry. Isolation of peripheral blood mononuclear cells was done through Ficoll-Paque PLUS density gradient separation. Using Nucleospin Tissue or Tissue XS kits, DNA was extracted from CD4-enriched, CD8-enriched or PBMC samples, with quantification by a Qubit 2.0 fluorometer.

The rearrangement combines TRBV28 with TRBJ2-5; 9 of the junction bases match TRBD2. The clonotype comes from a man aged 60 to 75 in good health. The sample was CD8+ T cells sorted from blood. The nucleotide sequence reads TGTGCCAGCAGCCCCCGGATTGGCGGGGGGGGCTGGACCCAGTACTTC. Translated, it reads CASSPRIGGGGWTQYF.